This TCR beta chain was observed in a study of vaccination and CD4 T cells after COVID-19. As for the study in general: The authors exposed cells to overlapping spike peptides derived from SARS-CoV-2, HCoV-NL63, HCoV-OC43 and HCoV-229E.

General observations from the study: In convalescent patients, 304 of 307 vaccine-specific clones were mono-reactive for SARS-CoV-2 spike.

Comments on this clonotype: The antigen remains undetermined.

There are 14 residues in the CDR3. V shed 6 bases, J shed 6 bases, and the junction held 7 bases outside the gene matches. Germline loops: CDR1 MNHNS, CDR2 SASEGT. Treatment denoted: approximately nine-day PBMC culture with coronavirus spike peptide pools or control peptides (ViraFEST assay). Per well, approximately 2 million PBMCs were cultured in the presence of roughly 10 IU/ml IL-2 and around 11 ug/ml peptide pools. The Oncomine TCR Beta short-read assay sequenced DNA from cultured CD4+ T cells. TCRdb ran MiXCR on the PCR reads and lists one entry per CDR3 protein. This table holds tens of thousands of distinct CDR3 sequences, 40% to 45% found once.

The specimen was CD4+ T cells from blood, cultured in vitro. The chain employs TRBV6-1 and TRBJ2-2; 7 bases map to TRBD1. The sequence derives from a human donor who had recovered from COVID-19. The CDR3 region is CASRTGSEAGELFF. CDR3 bases: TGTGCCAGCAGGACAGGGTCGGAAGCCGGGGAGCTGTTTTTT.